A single sample is the source of the 12 T cell receptor beta chains below, sequenced in a study of Ad26.COV2.S vaccination and SARS-CoV-2 variants (dated by TCRdb to about 2021). The treatment or condition label of this sample denotes: 19 received Ad26.COV2.S at low or high dose, single or two shots; five or six received placebo; per-sample allocation not given. Repertoires of vaccine and placebo recipients were sequenced from samples taken on day 63 after the first injection. The library came from the immunoSEQ multiplex PCR assay. As stored in TCRdb, this immuneACCESS dataset retains in-frame rearrangements with V and J assigned. A fraction of the clones does not appear; measured against another copy, unresolved V genes explain less than half of the discrepancy, and the remainder lacks a known reason. The table for this sample lists 440,000 or so clones; roughly 88% of them were counted only once. In total, the top ten clones hold around 4.5% of the sample.

Sequencing used peripheral blood, obtained in a trial of Ad26.COV2.S vaccine versus placebo. The receptors stem from a person aged 18-65 years who received the Ad26.COV2.S COVID-19 vaccine or a placebo.

The chain recombines TRBV10-3 with TRBJ1-4; TRBD1 aligns across 8 bases. From germline, CDR1 is ENHRY and CDR2 SYGVKD. CDR3 size: 14 residues. V trimming: 5 bases; J trimming: 7 bases; junction bases outside the gene matches: 6. The CDR3 is CAISPGGRGEKLFF. CDR3 in DNA: TGTGCCATCAGTCCAGGGGGCCGGGGTGAAAAACTGTTTTTT.

The J gene is TRBJ1-5, the V gene TRBV7-9; D may be TRBD1 (5 bases). The germline V gene encodes CDR1 SEHNR and CDR2 FQNEAQ (reference sequence). The germline V and J ends were trimmed by 5 bases and 7 bases, with 21 bases remaining between them. The CDR3 has 16 residues. The CDR3 sequence is CASSEGWATPGQPQHF. The DNA for the CDR3 is TGTGCCAGCAGCGAGGGGTGGGCCACCCCGGGGCAGCCCCAGCATTTT.

This chain links TRBV30 with TRBJ2-7; D possibly corresponds to TRBD2 (5 bases). The germline V gene has CDR1 GTSNPN and CDR2 SVGIG (reference sequence). Trimming removed 2 bases at V and 3 bases at J, with 11 bases between. The CDR3 is made up of 13 amino acids. CDR3 coding DNA: TGTGCCTGGAGTCTGGGAGAAAACTACGAGCAGTACTTC. It specifies CAWSLGENYEQYF. Combining the CDR3 with reference TRBV30 and TRBJ2-7 gives the whole variable domain SQTIHQWPATLVQPVGSPLSLECTVEGTSNPNLYWYRQAAGRGLQLLFYSVGIGQISSEVPQNLSASRPQDRQFILSSKKLLLSDSGFYLCAWSLGENYEQYFGPGTRLTVT.

The chain links TRBV27 to TRBJ2-3; D is uncertain. The V and J ends lost 6 bases and 6 bases respectively, with 13 bases between them. The CDR3 is 13 residues long. The germline V gene has CDR1 MNHEY and CDR2 SMNVEV (reference sequence). CDR3 sequence: CASRQTGRDTQYF. CDR3 coding DNA: TGTGCCAGCAGACAAACTGGACGGGATACGCAGTATTTT.

This sequence joins TRBV29-1 and TRBJ2-2; D is unresolved. The CDR3 is made up of 13 amino acids. Germline CDR1 and CDR2: SQVTM and ANQGSEA. Trimming took 5 bases from V and 1 from J, leaving 8 bases between them. CDR3 loop: CSVYRLNTGELFF. As DNA, the CDR3 is TGCAGCGTTTATCGACTGAACACCGGGGAGCTGTTTTTT.

This chain joins TRBV27 and TRBJ2-3; possible D gene TRBD2, 6 bases. The V gene lost 5 bases and the J gene lost 2 bases, with 14 bases spanning the gap. The CDR3 is 15 residues long. Looked up from germline, CDR1 is MNHEY and CDR2 is SMNVEV (reference sequence). In nucleotides, the CDR3 is TGTGCCAGCAGTGCGGGACTTTCTCTCACAGATACGCAGTATTTT. Encoded protein: CASSAGLSLTDTQYF.

The V call is TRBV19, the J call TRBJ1-5; no firm D call. Per the germline V gene, CDR1 is LNHDA and CDR2 is SQIVND (reference sequence). Trimming pared 2 bases from V and 3 bases from J, leaving 8 bases between. The CDR3 loop spans 14 amino acids. The CDR3 region has the DNA TGTGCCAGTAGTATACCAGCGAACAATCAGCCCCAGCATTTT. Its translation is CASSIPANNQPQHF.

The chain employs TRBV27 and TRBJ2-7, with 9 bases lining up with TRBD1. The CDR3 is 17 residues long. Germline CDR1 reads MNHEY; CDR2 reads SMNVEV (reference sequence). J gave up 5 bases and V 4 bases, and 15 bases lay outside the gene matches. CDR3 sequence reads: CASSSGTGNYLRHEQYF. CDR3 sequence (DNA): TGTGCCAGCAGTTCCGGGACAGGGAACTATCTTCGCCACGAGCAGTACTTC.

The V gene is TRBV28, the J gene TRBJ2-7; no firm D call. There are 14 residues in the CDR3. The germline V gene encodes CDR1 MDHEN and CDR2 SYDVKM. V was trimmed by 1 base and J by 2 bases, leaving 9 bases between them. CDR3 sequence: CASSLSVATYEQYF. The CDR3 DNA follows: TGTGCCAGCAGTTTATCTGTGGCAACCTACGAGCAGTACTTC.

A note on this clone: The sample holds other DNA sequences that translate to the same CDR3. The chain joins TRBV27 to TRBJ2-7; D not resolved. From germline, CDR1 is MNHEY and CDR2 SMNVEV (reference sequence). This CDR3 has 13 amino acids. Deletions cut 3 bases from V and 1 base from J, with 7 bases between. The CDR3 sequence is CASSLAGSYEQYF. In DNA form, the CDR3 reads TGTGCCAGCAGTTTGGCCGGATCCTACGAGCAGTACTTC.

The CDR3 loop reads CASSFPIAQANSNQPQHF. CDR3 DNA: TGTGCCAGCAGTTTTCCGATCGCGCAGGCGAATAGCAATCAGCCCCAGCATTTT. The genes are TRBV28 and TRBJ1-5; no clear D gene. CDR1 is MDHEN and CDR2 is SYDVKM in the germline V gene. V was shortened by 3 bases and J by 0 bases, with 18 bases between the two germline ends. This CDR3 comprises 18 residues.

This clone was observed once. The chain carries TRBV28 and TRBJ1-1; D is ambiguous. This CDR3 is 14 amino acids long. V lost 7 bases to trimming and J lost 3 bases, with 15 bases between them. Germline V gives CDR1 MDHEN, CDR2 SYDVKM. The CDR3 DNA reads as TGTGCCAGCATGTACGGGGATCGGGACACTGAAGCTTTCTTT. It translates to CASMYGDRDTEAFF.